Sequencing of this T cell receptor (beta chain) was carried out in a study of identical twins. Study conclusions and caveats: Zero-insertion results could be subject to partial confounding by invariant MAIT and iNKT cells. Insertion counts were lower in abundant cord blood beta clonotypes, a trend that memory repertoires did not show.

This clonotype has ten or more counts. Its cognate antigen is unknown. TCRdb redid the calling of the 5' RACE reads with MiXCR, one entry per CDR3 protein. The sample has 540,000 or so distinct CDR3 sequences, about 20% seen once; the top ten hold approximately 0.52%. These sequences were also reported in another study, on yellow fever vaccine responses in identical twins.

Sequencing was done on a sample of CD4+ T cells sorted from blood. This TCR came from a woman under 30 in good health.

CDR3 DNA: TGCGCCAGCAGCTTGGCCGGGGGCGGGGGACGTCAGCAGTTCTTC. This encodes CASSLAGGGGRQQFF. V usage is TRBV5-1 and J usage is TRBJ2-1; a weak D match, TRBD2 (7 bases). From germline, CDR1 is SGHRS and CDR2 YFSETQ. V was shortened by 0 bases and J by 11 bases, with 18 bases between the two germline ends. The CDR3 runs to 15 residues.